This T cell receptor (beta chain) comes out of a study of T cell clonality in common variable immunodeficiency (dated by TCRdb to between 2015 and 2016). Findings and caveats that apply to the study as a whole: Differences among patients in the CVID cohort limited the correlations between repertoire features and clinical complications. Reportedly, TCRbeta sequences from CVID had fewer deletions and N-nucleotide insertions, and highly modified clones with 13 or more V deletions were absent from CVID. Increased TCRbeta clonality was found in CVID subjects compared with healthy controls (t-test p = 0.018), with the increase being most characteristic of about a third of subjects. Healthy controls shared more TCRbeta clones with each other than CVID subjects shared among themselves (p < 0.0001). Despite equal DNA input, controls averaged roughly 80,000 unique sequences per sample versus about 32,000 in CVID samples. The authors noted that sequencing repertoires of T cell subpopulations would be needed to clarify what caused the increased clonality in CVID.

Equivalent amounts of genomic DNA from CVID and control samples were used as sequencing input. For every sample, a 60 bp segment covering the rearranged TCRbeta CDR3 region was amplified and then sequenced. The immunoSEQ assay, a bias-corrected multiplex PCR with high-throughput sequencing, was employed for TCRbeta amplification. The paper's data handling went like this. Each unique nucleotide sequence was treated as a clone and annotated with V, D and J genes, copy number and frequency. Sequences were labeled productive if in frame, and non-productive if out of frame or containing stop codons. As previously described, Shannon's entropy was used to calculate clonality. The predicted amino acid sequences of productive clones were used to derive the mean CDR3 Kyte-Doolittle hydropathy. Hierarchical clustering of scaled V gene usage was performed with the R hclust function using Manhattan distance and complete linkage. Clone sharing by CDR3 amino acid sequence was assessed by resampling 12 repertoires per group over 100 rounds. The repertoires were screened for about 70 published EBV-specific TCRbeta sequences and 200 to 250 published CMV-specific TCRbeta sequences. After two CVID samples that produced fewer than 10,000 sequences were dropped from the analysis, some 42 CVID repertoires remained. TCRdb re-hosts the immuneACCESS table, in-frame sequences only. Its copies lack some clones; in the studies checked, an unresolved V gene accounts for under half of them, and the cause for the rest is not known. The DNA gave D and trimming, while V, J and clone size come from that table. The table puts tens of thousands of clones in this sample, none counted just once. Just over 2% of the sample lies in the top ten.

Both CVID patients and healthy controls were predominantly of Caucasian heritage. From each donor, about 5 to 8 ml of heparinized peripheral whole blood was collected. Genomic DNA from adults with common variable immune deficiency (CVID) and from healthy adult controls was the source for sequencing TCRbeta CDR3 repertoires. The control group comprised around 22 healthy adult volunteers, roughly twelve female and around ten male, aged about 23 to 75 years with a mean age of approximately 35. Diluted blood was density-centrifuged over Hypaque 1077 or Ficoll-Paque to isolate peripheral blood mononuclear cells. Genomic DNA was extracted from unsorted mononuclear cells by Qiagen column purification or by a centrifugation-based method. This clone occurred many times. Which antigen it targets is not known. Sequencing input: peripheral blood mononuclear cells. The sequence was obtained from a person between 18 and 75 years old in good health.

The DNA read from the CDR3 is TGTGCCTGGAGTGCGGCTAGCGGGGCCTACAATGAG. The encoded protein is CAWSAASGAYNE. The CDR3 in full is CAWSAASGAYNEQFF. This chain joins TRBV30 to TRBJ2-1; TRBD2 aligns with 9 central bases. The read ends 3 residues early relative to the CDR3; the germline J gene fills the gap. The germline V gene encodes CDR1 GTSNPN and CDR2 SVGIG (reference sequence). Including the terminal cysteine and phenylalanine, the CDR3 comprises 15 residues. Sequencing covers 36 bases of the CDR3, shown here with the frame starting at base 1. V is pruned by 1 base and J by 2 bases, leaving 3 bases of the junction without a gene match.